Reported below is one T cell receptor beta chain. Its antigen is currently unknown. This specimen comes from a study of blood T cells in healthy people across ages. A second 7 to 11 cycle PCR used barcoded and J-beta primers. MiXCR was run by TCRdb on the 5' RACE reads, yielding one entry per CDR3 protein. This table has over 1,300,000 distinct CDR3 sequences, roughly 64% appearing once. V was shortened by 3 bases and J by 5 bases, with 13 bases between the two germline ends. The CDR3 contains 14 residues. From germline, CDR1 is MGHDK and CDR2 SYGVNS. General study findings and limits: Because sorting was not performed, PBMCs prevented conclusive naive versus antigen-experienced comparison.

The chain links TRBV25-1 to TRBJ2-5, with D hard to call. The sequence came from a man between 18 and 35 years old in good health. The sequencing sample was made of blood. The CDR3 DNA is TGTGCCAGCAGTGACCTCAATTCGTGGGAGACCCAGTACTTC. It is translated as CASSDLNSWETQYF.